Following are 29 T cell receptor beta chains from one sample sequenced in a study of blood T cell repertoires in COVID-19. TCRdb's table, derived via immunoSEQ multiplex PCR, lists solely in-frame clones and lacks some. The table has about 250,000 clones, roughly 90% seen once. The sample taken for sequencing was PBMCs or T cells enriched from blood (not recorded which). These receptors were obtained from a woman aged 25-40 years with acute COVID-19.

J is TRBJ1-2 and V is TRBV6-4; 9 bases map to TRBD1. The CDR3 has 15 amino acids. Germline-derived CDR1 and CDR2 are MRHNA and SNTAGT. With 2 bases clipped from V and 2 bases from J, the junction kept 3 bases outside the gene matches. The CDR3 bases are TGTGCCAGCAGTGACCCAGGGACAGGGAACTATGGCTACACCTTC. This codes for CASSDPGTGNYGYTF.

This rearrangement joins TRBV12-5 to TRBJ1-5; D not resolved. The CDR3 runs 16 residues. V was cut by 2 bases and J by 2 bases, with 13 bases left in between. The germline V gene encodes CDR1 LGHNT and CDR2 FRNRAP. The CDR3 is CASGLMSWGGNQPQHF. In DNA form, the CDR3 reads TGTGCTAGTGGTTTGATGAGCTGGGGAGGCAATCAGCCCCAGCATTTT.

This sequence joins TRBV29-1 and TRBJ1-4; 9 nucleotides line up with TRBD1. The CDR3 runs 13 residues. Germline V lookup: CDR1 SQVTM, CDR2 ANQGSEA. V trimming: 5 bases; J trimming: 10 bases; junction bases outside the gene matches: 8. The CDR3 bases are TGCAGCGTTCGGACAGGGGCCGGTGGAAAACTGTTTTTT. Protein: CSVRTGAGGKLFF. Full variable domain (outside the CDR3, taken from reference TRBV29-1 and TRBJ1-4): SAVISQKPSRDICQRGTSLTIQCQVDSQVTMMFWYRQQPGQSLTLIATANQGSEATYESGFVIDKFPISRPNLTFSTLTVSNMSPEDSSIYLCSVRTGAGGKLFFGSGTQLSVL.

The chain has TRBV7-2 and TRBJ1-2; tentative D call: TRBD1 (6 bases). Trimming cost V 5 bases and J 3 bases, with 13 bases left between them. The CDR3 has 14 amino acids. The germline CDR1 and CDR2 sequences are SGHTA and FQGNSA. CDR3 DNA: TGTGCCAGCAGCGATTGGCAGGGGTACTATGGCTACACCTTC. Translated: CASSDWQGYYGYTF.

The CDR3 region has the DNA TGTGCCAGCAGCTCTAGCCGGGATCCACATCAGCCCCAGCATTTT. Translated: CASSSSRDPHQPQHF. The chain recombines TRBV3-1 (or the pseudogene TRBV3-2) with TRBJ1-5; D ambiguous. This CDR3 is 15 amino acids long. The germline V and J ends were trimmed by 5 bases and 5 bases, with 16 bases remaining between them. Looked up from germline, CDR1 is LGHDT and CDR2 is YNNKEL (reference sequence).

This rearrangement joins TRBV10-3 to TRBJ2-2; 10 bases match TRBD2. This CDR3 is built from 14 residues. With 8 bases clipped from V and 6 bases from J, the junction kept 6 bases outside the gene matches. Germline CDR1 reads ENHRY; CDR2 reads SYGVKD. The CDR3 bases are TGTGCCATCGGGCTAGCGGGGGAGGCCGGGGAGCTGTTTTTT. Translated: CAIGLAGEAGELFF.

In this sample, this clone turned up once. The chain recombines TRBV25-1 with TRBJ2-5; TRBD1 matches 9 bases. CDR3 length equals 17 residues. Germline loops: CDR1 MGHDK, CDR2 SYGVNS. V dropped 3 bases and J dropped 4; count of bases not matched to a gene: 12. CDR3 region: CASSDHRGRGVVETQYF. The CDR3 nucleotides read TGTGCCAGCAGTGACCACAGGGGGCGCGGGGTTGTAGAGACCCAGTACTTC.

In this sample, this clone turned up once. V and J are TRBV5-5 and TRBJ2-7; D might be TRBD2 (5 bases). Trimming stripped 3 bases from V and 3 bases from J, with 7 bases between. CDR1 is SGHKS and CDR2 is YYEKEE in the germline V gene (reference sequence). The CDR3 runs 12 residues. CDR3 loop: CASSSEVYEQYF. In nucleotides, the CDR3 is TGTGCCAGCAGCTCGGAGGTCTACGAGCAGTACTTC.

The chain has TRBV10-3 and TRBJ1-2, with D hard to call. CDR3 length: 15 amino acids. Germline CDR1 and CDR2: ENHRY and SYGVKD. V was shortened by 0 bases and J by 1 base, with 9 bases between the two germline ends. CDR3 protein: CAISESGGRNYGYTF. The CDR3 nucleotides read TGTGCCATCAGTGAGTCCGGAGGGCGTAACTATGGCTACACCTTC.

The J gene is TRBJ2-5, the V gene TRBV6-5, with 7 nucleotides matching TRBD1. Per the germline V gene, CDR1 is MNHEY and CDR2 is SVGAGI. The V and J ends lost 1 base and 3 bases, in that order; junction bases with no gene match: 5. This CDR3 has 15 residues. The CDR3: CASSYWRGTEETQYF. DNA of the CDR3: TGTGCCAGCAGTTACTGGAGAGGGACAGAAGAGACCCAGTACTTC.

The DNA for the CDR3 is TGTGCCAGTAGTCTTGCTGCAGGGGGCCCTGAAGCTTTCTTT. Its translation is CASSLAAGGPEAFF. The chain carries TRBV19 and TRBJ1-1; TRBD1 aligns across 8 bases. Looked up from germline, CDR1 is LNHDA and CDR2 is SQIVND (reference sequence). The ends lost 5 bases at V and 6 bases at J; junction bases unmatched: 8. This CDR3 has 14 residues.

The gene calls are TRBV7-9 and TRBJ2-2; 7 bases are a match to TRBD2. V lost 4 bases, J lost 6 bases, and 8 bases stayed unmatched. Germline V gives CDR1 SEHNR, CDR2 FQNEAQ (reference sequence). This CDR3 region has 15 residues. In nucleotides, the CDR3 is TGTGCCAGCAGCTGGGGAGGGGCAGAGGCCGGGGAGCTGTTTTTT. Its translation: CASSWGGAEAGELFF.

The chain couples TRBV12-3 or TRBV12-4 to TRBJ2-1; tentative D call: TRBD1 (5 bases). CDR3 length equals 13 residues. The V end lost 5 bases, the J end lost 8 bases, and 13 bases lay between the germline ends. Written as DNA, the CDR3 is TGTGCCAGCAGTGCCCCCACAGGCGATGAGCAGTTCTTC. Translating it yields CASSAPTGDEQFF.

The chain employs TRBV9 and TRBJ2-2, with D possibly matching TRBD1 (6 bases). This CDR3 is built from 18 residues. Germline values: CDR1 SGDLS, CDR2 YYNGEE. The V end lost 3 bases, the J end lost 5 bases, and 23 bases lay between the germline ends. For the CDR3, the DNA is TGTGCCAGCAGCGCTATCGCAAATCCGGGACACTCTACCGGGGAGCTGTTTTTT. This gives the protein CASSAIANPGHSTGELFF.

The chain employs TRBV3-1 (or the pseudogene TRBV3-2) and TRBJ2-5, with TRBD2 identical over 11 bases. This CDR3 is 18 amino acids long. Trimming at V came to 1 base and at J to 2 bases, leaving 9 bases not matched to a gene. Germline V gives CDR1 LGHDT, CDR2 YNNKEL (reference sequence). The DNA for the CDR3 is TGTGCCAGCAGCCAAGTAGTCCTAGCGGGGGGAGTACAAGAGACCCAGTACTTC. Protein: CASSQVVLAGGVQETQYF.

This clone occurred once. This chain connects TRBV2 to TRBJ2-7; a weak D match, TRBD1 (5 bases). Trimming took off 3 bases at V and 7 bases at J, with 16 bases between the two ends. This CDR3 contains 14 residues. CDR1 is SNHLY and CDR2 is FYNNEI in the germline V gene. In DNA, the CDR3 is TGTGCCAGCAGTGACCCCAGGGTCAACTGGGAGCAGTACTTC. Its translation: CASSDPRVNWEQYF.

The V and J genes are TRBV11-3 and TRBJ2-1; D may be TRBD1 (6 bases). The CDR3 consists of 13 residues. Germline CDR1 reads SGHNT; CDR2 reads YENEEA. The V and J ends lost 6 bases and 7 bases respectively, with 13 bases between them. The CDR3 reads CASSSRGRNEQFF. The CDR3 DNA reads as TGTGCCAGCAGTTCCAGGGGTAGGAATGAGCAGTTCTTC.

CDR3 loop: CASSLRDYYEQYF. The CDR3 DNA sequence: TGTGCCAGCAGCTTGAGGGATTACTACGAGCAGTACTTC. The J gene is TRBJ2-7, the V gene TRBV7-6; a possible D gene is TRBD2 (5 bases). Looked up from germline, CDR1 is SGHVS and CDR2 is FNYEAQ. The CDR3 covers 13 residues. V lost 3 bases, J lost 3 bases, and 9 bases lay in between.

A single count supports this clone. V gene TRBV2 combines with J gene TRBJ1-4; D gene ambiguous. The germline V and J ends were trimmed by 5 bases and 6 bases, with 19 bases remaining between them. The CDR3 runs 16 residues. CDR1 is SNHLY and CDR2 is FYNNEI in the germline V gene. CDR3 nucleotides: TGTGCCAGCAGTCAAAATGGGCAGACCCTGGATGAAAAACTGTTTTTT. Its protein product is CASSQNGQTLDEKLFF.

The V call is TRBV5-1, the J call TRBJ1-6, with 12 bases aligning to TRBD1. CDR1 is SGHRS, CDR2 YFSETQ, per germline. The V gene end was trimmed by 4 bases and the J gene end by 8 bases; junction bases not matched to a gene: 7. CDR3 size: 16 residues. The CDR3: CASSTPGTGGHSPLHF. Here the CDR3 DNA reads TGCGCCAGCAGCACTCCCGGGACAGGGGGCCATTCACCCCTCCACTTT.

The V gene is TRBV7-2, the J gene TRBJ2-1; tentatively, D is TRBD2 (6 bases). The germline CDR1 and CDR2 sequences are SGHTA and FQGNSA. V was cut by 0 bases and J by 15 bases, with 24 bases left in between. The CDR3 covers 16 residues. CDR3: CASSLASGTLRGILFF. The CDR3, as DNA: TGTGCCAGCAGCTTAGCGTCGGGGACTTTGAGGGGAATTCTGTTCTTC.

J is TRBJ1-1 and V is TRBV15; maybe TRBD1 (5 bases). CDR1 is LNHNV and CDR2 is YYDKDF in the germline V gene (reference sequence). Trimming left V 4 bases short and J 4 bases short, with 10 bases between. This CDR3 is 13 amino acids long. The CDR3 region is CATSTLGGTEAFF. In DNA, the CDR3 is TGTGCCACCAGCACCCTGGGGGGCACTGAAGCTTTCTTT.

The CDR3 nucleotides read TGTGCCAGTAGTATTTCGCAGGGGAACAATCAGCCCCAGCATTTT. It translates to CASSISQGNNQPQHF. The chain uses TRBV19 and TRBJ1-5; a possible D gene is TRBD1 (6 bases). There are 15 residues in the CDR3. V lost 3 bases, J lost 3 bases, and 12 bases lay in between. Germline V gene data show CDR1 as LNHDA and CDR2 as SQIVND (reference sequence).

The rearrangement links TRBV5-1 to TRBJ1-1, with D possibly matching TRBD1 (5 bases). Germline CDR1 and CDR2: SGHRS and YFSETQ. CDR3 length: 15 residues. V was pared by 1 base and J by 7 bases, with 17 bases between. As DNA, the CDR3 is TGCGCCAGCAGCTTGACCCAGGGACTAGGGATTGAAGCTTTCTTT. Amino acids: CASSLTQGLGIEAFF.

The chain employs TRBV12-3 or TRBV12-4 and TRBJ1-5; maybe TRBD1 (6 bases). The CDR3 length is 13 residues. V gave up 5 bases and J gave up 7 bases, with 12 bases separating them. The CDR3 DNA sequence: TGTGCCAGCAGTACAGGGATAGGACAGCCCCAGCATTTT. This codes for CASSTGIGQPQHF.

The chain couples TRBV9 to TRBJ2-2; D not resolved. Per the germline V gene, CDR1 is SGDLS and CDR2 is YYNGEE. This CDR3 has 15 residues. V lost 0 bases and J 6 bases, leaving 12 bases between the germline ends. This CDR3 is CASSVVLSRPGELFF. In DNA form, the CDR3 reads TGTGCCAGCAGCGTAGTTCTCTCGCGCCCCGGGGAGCTGTTTTTT.

This clone showed up just once. The rearrangement uses TRBV3-1 (or the pseudogene TRBV3-2) and TRBJ2-3; 7 nucleotides align to TRBD1. This CDR3 has 16 residues. Germline values: CDR1 LGHDT, CDR2 YNNKEL (reference sequence). Trimming cost V 0 bases and J 1 base; bases outside gene matches: 4. The CDR3 here is CASSQDSGTGTDTQYF. Here the CDR3 DNA reads TGTGCCAGCAGCCAAGATAGTGGGACAGGCACAGATACGCAGTATTTT.

This clone appeared a single time. This chain links TRBV6-4 with TRBJ1-2; D is undetermined. Per germline, CDR1 MRHNA and CDR2 SNTAGT. Trimming left V 6 bases short and J 4 bases short, with 12 bases between. The CDR3 consists of 13 residues. The CDR3 sequence: CASRVGEGYGYTF. The DNA for the CDR3 is TGTGCCAGCAGGGTTGGAGAAGGCTATGGCTACACCTTC.

The chain joins TRBV6-5 to TRBJ1-2; 10 nucleotides line up with TRBD1. V shed 7 bases, J shed 5 bases, and the junction held 10 bases outside the gene matches. CDR3 size: 15 residues. The V gene's germline CDR1 is MNHEY and CDR2 SVGAGI. CDR3 amino acids: CASKLDRGDLYGYTF. In DNA form, the CDR3 reads TGTGCCAGCAAACTGGACAGGGGGGATTTATATGGCTACACCTTC.